These 13 T cell receptor beta chains originate from one sample sequenced in a study of shared clonotypes between healthy human individuals. Measured with immunoSEQ multiplex PCR; TCRdb has only the in-frame clones, and not every one. The sample comprises under 750,000 clones, around 77% of which are singletons, and around 1.8% rests with the top ten. The source material was memory CD4+ T cells sorted from blood. Subset: CD45RA-negative fraction. All receptors derive from a woman in her 30s in good health.

J is TRBJ2-1 and V is TRBV11-2; D is unresolved. The CDR3 has 12 amino acids. Germline V lookup: CDR1 SGHAT, CDR2 FQNNGV. V lost 5 bases and J lost 4, with 6 bases in between. The CDR3 nucleotides read TGTGCCAGCAGCCAGGAGTACAATGAGCAGTTCTTC. Its translation is CASSQEYNEQFF.

The chain uses TRBV2 and TRBJ1-1; no clear D gene. CDR1 is SNHLY and CDR2 is FYNNEI in the germline V gene. Trimming pared 0 bases from V and 8 bases from J, leaving 13 bases between. The CDR3 contains 14 residues. CDR3 sequence reads: CASSEALASLEAFF. The CDR3 region has the DNA TGTGCCAGCAGTGAAGCGCTTGCCAGCTTGGAAGCTTTCTTT.

This chain links TRBV6-6 with TRBJ2-7; 8 nucleotides match TRBD1. Germline assignment: CDR1 MNHNY and CDR2 SVGAGI (reference sequence). The CDR3 runs 15 residues. Trimming cost V 5 bases and J 7 bases; bases outside gene matches: 13. The CDR3 protein is CASSTGQGDSSEQYF. The CDR3, as DNA: TGTGCCAGCAGTACTGGACAGGGAGACTCTAGTGAGCAGTACTTC.

The chain recombines TRBV5-1 with TRBJ2-3, with 8 bases aligning to TRBD2. Trimming took 0 bases from V and 1 from J; bases not matched to a gene: 1. The CDR3 has 15 residues. The V gene's germline CDR1 is SGHRS and CDR2 YFSETQ. The CDR3 sequence: CASSLGREGTDTQYF. CDR3 bases: TGCGCCAGCAGCTTGGGGCGGGAGGGCACAGATACGCAGTATTTT. The full variable domain, in which reference TRBV5-1 and TRBJ2-3 provide the parts outside the CDR3, is KAGVTQTPRYLIKTRGQQVTLSCSPISGHRSVSWYQQTPGQGLQFLFEYFSETQRNKGNFPGRFSGRQFSNSRSEMNVSTLELGDSALYLCASSLGREGTDTQYFGPGTRLTVL.

The chain uses TRBV5-1 and TRBJ2-1; unclear D gene. Germline V gene sequence: CDR1 SGHRS, CDR2 YFSETQ. V lost 0 bases and J lost 6, with 10 bases in between. The CDR3 consists of 14 residues. CDR3 bases: TGCGCCAGCAGCTTGGGGGAAGAATTCAATGAGCAGTTCTTC. Its protein product is CASSLGEEFNEQFF.

The chain couples TRBV18 to TRBJ2-3; TRBD2 matches 11 bases. CDR1 is KGHSH and CDR2 is LQKENI in the germline V gene. CDR3 size: 19 residues. The V gene end was trimmed by 3 bases and the J gene end by 0 bases; junction bases not matched to a gene: 11. The CDR3 nucleotides read TGTGCCAGCTCACCCAGACTAGCGGGAACCGTTACTAGCACAGATACGCAGTATTTT. It is translated as CASSPRLAGTVTSTDTQYF.

The chain joins TRBV5-1 to TRBJ2-1; D not resolved. Germline V gene sequence: CDR1 SGHRS, CDR2 YFSETQ. Trimming left V 2 bases short and J 7 bases short, with 13 bases between. The CDR3 contains 14 residues. The CDR3, as DNA: TGCGCCAGCAGCTTCCTTAGTAGCAAGAATGAGCAGTTCTTC. Residues: CASSFLSSKNEQFF.

This clone was counted many times. The J gene is TRBJ2-7, the V gene TRBV2, with D unclear. The CDR3 contains 12 residues. Trimming cost V 7 bases and J 8 bases, with 15 bases left between them. The germline CDR1 and CDR2 sequences are SNHLY and FYNNEI. Here the CDR3 reads CASISGLTQQYF. Written as DNA, the CDR3 is TGTGCCAGCATCTCCGGGCTGACGCAGCAGTACTTC.

V is TRBV6-6 and J is TRBJ2-3; a possible D gene is TRBD1 (6 bases). Germline V gene sequence: CDR1 MNHNY, CDR2 SVGAGI (reference sequence). V was trimmed by 4 bases and J by 3 bases, leaving 11 bases between them. The CDR3 runs to 14 residues. The CDR3 DNA follows: TGTGCCAGCAGTTTTGACAGGAGGACAGATACGCAGTATTTT. Translating it yields CASSFDRRTDTQYF.

This clone was picked up a small number of times. The chain links TRBV19 to TRBJ1-3; D might be TRBD1 (5 bases). In germline, CDR1 is LNHDA, CDR2 SQIVND (reference sequence). This CDR3 spans 16 amino acids. V was shortened by 5 bases and J by 0 bases, with 14 bases between the two germline ends. The CDR3 loop reads CASSLRDPGSGNTIYF. CDR3 nucleotide sequence: TGTGCCAGTAGTCTCCGGGACCCTGGCTCTGGAAACACCATATATTTT.

The chain carries TRBV25-1 and TRBJ2-1; maybe TRBD2 (5 bases). CDR3 length equals 17 residues. Germline CDR1 is MGHDK and CDR2 is SYGVNS. V was trimmed by 3 bases and J by 0 bases, leaving 15 bases between them. The CDR3 sequence: CASSDWRTVSSYNEQFF. CDR3 bases: TGTGCCAGCAGTGATTGGAGGACGGTAAGCTCCTACAATGAGCAGTTCTTC.

The rearrangement links TRBV27 to TRBJ1-3; D call uncertain. The CDR3 runs 16 residues. V shed 2 bases and J shed 0 bases, with 11 bases lying between them. CDR1 and CDR2 (germline): MNHEY, SMNVEV (reference sequence). CDR3 amino acids: CASSLRPPLSGNTIYF. The CDR3 DNA sequence: TGTGCCAGCAGTTTAAGGCCTCCCCTCTCTGGAAACACCATATATTTT.

J is TRBJ2-7 and V is TRBV9, with unresolved D. This CDR3 contains 15 residues. In germline, CDR1 is SGDLS, CDR2 YYNGEE. V was shortened by 0 bases and J by 4 bases, with 14 bases between the two germline ends. CDR3 nucleotides: TGTGCCAGCAGCGTAGATTCAGGTTATAGTTACGAGCAGTACTTC. Protein product: CASSVDSGYSYEQYF.